The 3 T cell receptor beta chains below come from one sample, sequenced in a study of technical replicates of blood from several donors. Measured with immunoSEQ multiplex PCR; TCRdb has only the in-frame clones, and not every one. Here the sample spans 65,000 to 95,000 clones, around nine tenths being singletons. What was sequenced was T cells isolated from PBMCs. Source of these receptors: a human donor in good health.

The chain recombines TRBV27 with TRBJ2-2; 7 nucleotides match TRBD1. Germline-derived CDR1 and CDR2 are MNHEY and SMNVEV (reference sequence). V shed 4 bases and J 3 bases; nucleotides not matched to a gene: 5. This CDR3 is built from 15 residues. The CDR3 region has the DNA TGTGCCAGCAGTTCACTGGGACAGTACACCGGGGAGCTGTTTTTT. As protein: CASSSLGQYTGELFF.

The gene calls are TRBV20-1 and TRBJ1-1; no firm D call. Trimming took 2 bases from V and 8 from J, leaving 9 bases between them. The germline CDR1 and CDR2 sequences are DFQATT and SNEGSKA (reference sequence). CDR3 length: 11 amino acids. This CDR3 reads CSARRGGEAFF. In nucleotides, the CDR3 is TGCAGTGCTAGACGGGGAGGAGAAGCTTTCTTT.

The rearrangement uses TRBV5-4 and TRBJ2-1; 8 bases agree with TRBD2. Germline assignment: CDR1 SGHNT and CDR2 YYREEE (reference sequence). The CDR3 has 17 residues. Trimming cost V 4 bases and J 6 bases; bases outside gene matches: 15. The CDR3 reads CASSEVTGTSSPNEQFF. The CDR3 coding sequence is TGTGCCAGCAGCGAAGTAACCGGGACTAGTAGCCCCAATGAGCAGTTCTTC.